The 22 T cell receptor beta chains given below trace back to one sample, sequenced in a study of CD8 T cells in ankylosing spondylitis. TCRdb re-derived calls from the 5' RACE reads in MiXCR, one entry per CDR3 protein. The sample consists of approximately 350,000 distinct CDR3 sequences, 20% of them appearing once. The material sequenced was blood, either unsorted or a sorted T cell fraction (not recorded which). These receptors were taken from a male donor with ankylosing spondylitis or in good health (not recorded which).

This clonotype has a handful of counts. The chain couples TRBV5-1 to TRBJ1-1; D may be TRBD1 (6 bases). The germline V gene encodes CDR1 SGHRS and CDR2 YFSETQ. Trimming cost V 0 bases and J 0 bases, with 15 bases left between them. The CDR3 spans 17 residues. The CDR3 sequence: CASSLVGPGEMNTEAFF. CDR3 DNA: TGCGCCAGCAGCTTGGTGGGGCCAGGGGAGATGAACACTGAAGCTTTCTTT.

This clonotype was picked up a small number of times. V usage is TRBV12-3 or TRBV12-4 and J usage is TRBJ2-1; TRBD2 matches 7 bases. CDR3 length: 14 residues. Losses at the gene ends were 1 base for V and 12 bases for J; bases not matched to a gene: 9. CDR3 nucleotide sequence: TGTGCCAGCAGTTTAGATGGGGGGGGGTCAGGGCAGTTCTTC. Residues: CASSLDGGGSGQFF.

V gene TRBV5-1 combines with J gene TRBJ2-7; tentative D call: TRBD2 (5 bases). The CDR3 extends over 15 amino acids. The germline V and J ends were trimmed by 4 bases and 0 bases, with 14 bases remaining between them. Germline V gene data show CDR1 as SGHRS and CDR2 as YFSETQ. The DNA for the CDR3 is TGCGCCAGCAGCCCTTATCGAGGGAGCTCCTACGAGCAGTACTTC. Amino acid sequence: CASSPYRGSSYEQYF.

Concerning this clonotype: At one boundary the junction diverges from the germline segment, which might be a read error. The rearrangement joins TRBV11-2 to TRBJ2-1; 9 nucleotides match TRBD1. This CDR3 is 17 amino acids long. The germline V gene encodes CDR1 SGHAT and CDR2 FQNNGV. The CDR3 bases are TGTGCCAGCAGCATATCTCCGGGACAGGGACCCTTCAATGAGCGGTTCTTC. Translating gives CASSISPGQGPFNERFF.

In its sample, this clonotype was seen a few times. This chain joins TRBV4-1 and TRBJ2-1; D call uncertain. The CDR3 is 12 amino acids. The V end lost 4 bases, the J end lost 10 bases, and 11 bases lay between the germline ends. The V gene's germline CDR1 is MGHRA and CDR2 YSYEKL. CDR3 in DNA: TGCGCCAGCAGCCTAGGGATTAGGGAGCAGTTCTTC. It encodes CASSLGIREQFF.

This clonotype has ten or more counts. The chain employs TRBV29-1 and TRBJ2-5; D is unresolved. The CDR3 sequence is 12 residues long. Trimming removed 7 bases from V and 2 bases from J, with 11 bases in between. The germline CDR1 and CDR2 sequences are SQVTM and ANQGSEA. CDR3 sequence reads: CSAGPPQETQYF. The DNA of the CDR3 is TGCAGCGCCGGACCCCCTCAAGAGACCCAGTACTTC.

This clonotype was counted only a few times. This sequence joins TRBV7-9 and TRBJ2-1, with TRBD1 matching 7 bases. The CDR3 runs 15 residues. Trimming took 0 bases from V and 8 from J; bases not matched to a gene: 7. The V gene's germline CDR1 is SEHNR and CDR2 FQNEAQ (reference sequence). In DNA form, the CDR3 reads TGTGCCAGCAGCTTAGCGTTTGGACAGGTGGATGAGCAGTTCTTC. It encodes CASSLAFGQVDEQFF.

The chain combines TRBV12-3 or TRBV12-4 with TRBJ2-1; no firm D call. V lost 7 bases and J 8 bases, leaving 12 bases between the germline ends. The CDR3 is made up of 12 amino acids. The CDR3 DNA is TGTGCCAGCACCTCACTTGGCTATGAGCAGTTCTTC. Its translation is CASTSLGYEQFF.

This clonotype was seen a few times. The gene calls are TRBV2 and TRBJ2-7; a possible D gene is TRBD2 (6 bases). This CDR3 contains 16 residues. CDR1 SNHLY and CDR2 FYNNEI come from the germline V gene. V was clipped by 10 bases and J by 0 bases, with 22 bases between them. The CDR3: CATDRGFGSSSYEQYF. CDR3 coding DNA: TGTGCCACCGACCGGGGGTTCGGTTCTAGCTCCTACGAGCAGTACTTC.

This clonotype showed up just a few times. This CDR3 reads CASSLQGTGGYNEQFF. CDR3 nucleotides: TGCGCCAGCAGCCTCCAGGGGACAGGGGGCTACAATGAGCAGTTCTTC. This rearrangement joins TRBV4-1 to TRBJ2-1; 11 nucleotides align to TRBD1. This CDR3 is 16 amino acids long. The V segment lost 4 bases and the J segment 3 bases; nucleotides outside the gene matches: 5. Germline CDR1 reads MGHRA; CDR2 reads YSYEKL.

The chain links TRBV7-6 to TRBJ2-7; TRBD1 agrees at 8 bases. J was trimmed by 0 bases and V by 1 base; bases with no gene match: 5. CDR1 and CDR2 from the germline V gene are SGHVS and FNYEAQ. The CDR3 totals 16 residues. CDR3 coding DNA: TGTGCCAGCAGCTTAGAAGCAGGGGGCTCCTCCTACGAGCAGTACTTC. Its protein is CASSLEAGGSSYEQYF.

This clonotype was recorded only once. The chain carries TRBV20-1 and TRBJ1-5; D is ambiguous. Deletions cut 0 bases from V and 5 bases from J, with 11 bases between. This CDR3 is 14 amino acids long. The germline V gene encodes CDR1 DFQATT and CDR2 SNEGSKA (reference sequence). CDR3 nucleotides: TGCAGTGCTAGAGAGGGGTTTGCGGATCAGCCCCAGCATTTT. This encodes CSAREGFADQPQHF.

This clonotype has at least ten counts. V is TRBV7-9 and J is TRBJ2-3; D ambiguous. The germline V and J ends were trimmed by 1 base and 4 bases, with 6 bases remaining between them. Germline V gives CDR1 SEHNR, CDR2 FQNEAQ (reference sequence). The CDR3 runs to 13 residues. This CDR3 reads CASSLVLADTQYF. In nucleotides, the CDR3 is TGTGCCAGCAGCTTAGTACTCGCAGATACGCAGTATTTT.

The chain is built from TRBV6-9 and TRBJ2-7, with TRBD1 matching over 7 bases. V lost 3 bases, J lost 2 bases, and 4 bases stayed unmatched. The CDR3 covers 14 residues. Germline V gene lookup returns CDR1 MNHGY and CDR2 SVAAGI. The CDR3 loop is CASSYRGFPYEQYF. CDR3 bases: TGTGCCAGCAGTTACAGGGGGTTCCCCTACGAGCAGTACTTC.

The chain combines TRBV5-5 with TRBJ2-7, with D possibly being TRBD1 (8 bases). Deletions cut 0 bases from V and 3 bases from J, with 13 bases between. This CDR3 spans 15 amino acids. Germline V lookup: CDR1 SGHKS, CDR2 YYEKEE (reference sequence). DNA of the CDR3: TGTGCCAGCAGCTTGGCCGGGGGGACAGGCTACGAGCAGTACTTC. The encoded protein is CASSLAGGTGYEQYF.

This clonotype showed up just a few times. The CDR3 region is CASSPTGTVIYEQYF. CDR3 nucleotides: TGTGCCAGCAGCCCCACCGGGACAGTGATCTACGAGCAGTACTTC. The chain couples TRBV12-3 or TRBV12-4 to TRBJ2-7, with TRBD1 identical over 7 bases. V shed 6 bases, J shed 3 bases, and the junction held 11 bases outside the gene matches. CDR3 length: 15 residues.

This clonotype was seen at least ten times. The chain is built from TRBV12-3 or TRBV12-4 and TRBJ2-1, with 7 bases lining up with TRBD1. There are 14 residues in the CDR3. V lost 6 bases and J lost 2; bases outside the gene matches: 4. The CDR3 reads CASSPGGTYNEQFF. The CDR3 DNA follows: TGTGCCAGCAGCCCAGGGGGAACCTACAATGAGCAGTTCTTC.

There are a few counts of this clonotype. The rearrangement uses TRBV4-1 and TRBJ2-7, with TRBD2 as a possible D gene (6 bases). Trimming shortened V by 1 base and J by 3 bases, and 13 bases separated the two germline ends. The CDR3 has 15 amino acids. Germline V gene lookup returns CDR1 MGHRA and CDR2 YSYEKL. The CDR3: CASSQARLANYEQYF. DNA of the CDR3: TGCGCCAGCAGCCAAGCAAGGCTAGCGAACTACGAGCAGTACTTC.

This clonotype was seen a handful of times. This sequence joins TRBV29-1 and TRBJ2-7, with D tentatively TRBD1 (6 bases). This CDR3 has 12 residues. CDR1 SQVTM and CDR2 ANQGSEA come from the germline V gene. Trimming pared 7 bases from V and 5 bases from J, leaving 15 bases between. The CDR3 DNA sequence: TGCAGCGCCTCGGACAGCCCCGACGAGCAGTACTTC. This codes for CSASDSPDEQYF.

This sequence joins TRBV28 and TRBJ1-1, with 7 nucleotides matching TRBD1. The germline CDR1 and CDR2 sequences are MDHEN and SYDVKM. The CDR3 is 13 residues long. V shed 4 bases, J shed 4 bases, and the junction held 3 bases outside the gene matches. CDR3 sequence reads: CASSSSGGTEAFF. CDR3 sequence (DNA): TGTGCCAGCAGTTCATCAGGGGGCACTGAAGCTTTCTTT.

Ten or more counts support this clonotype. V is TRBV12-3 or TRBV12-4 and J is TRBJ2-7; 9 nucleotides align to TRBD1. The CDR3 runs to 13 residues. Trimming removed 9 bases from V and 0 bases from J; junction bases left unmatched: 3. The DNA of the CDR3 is TGTGCCAGTTGGGACAGGGCCTCCTACGAGCAGTACTTC. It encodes CASWDRASYEQYF.

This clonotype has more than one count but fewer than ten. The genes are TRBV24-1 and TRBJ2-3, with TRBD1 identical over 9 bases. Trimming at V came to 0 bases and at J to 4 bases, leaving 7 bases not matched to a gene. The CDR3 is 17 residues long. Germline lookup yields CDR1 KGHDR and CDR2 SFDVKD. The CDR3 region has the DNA TGTGCCACCAGTGATTTGTCTACAGGGGGCATTGCAGATACGCAGTATTTT. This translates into CATSDLSTGGIADTQYF.